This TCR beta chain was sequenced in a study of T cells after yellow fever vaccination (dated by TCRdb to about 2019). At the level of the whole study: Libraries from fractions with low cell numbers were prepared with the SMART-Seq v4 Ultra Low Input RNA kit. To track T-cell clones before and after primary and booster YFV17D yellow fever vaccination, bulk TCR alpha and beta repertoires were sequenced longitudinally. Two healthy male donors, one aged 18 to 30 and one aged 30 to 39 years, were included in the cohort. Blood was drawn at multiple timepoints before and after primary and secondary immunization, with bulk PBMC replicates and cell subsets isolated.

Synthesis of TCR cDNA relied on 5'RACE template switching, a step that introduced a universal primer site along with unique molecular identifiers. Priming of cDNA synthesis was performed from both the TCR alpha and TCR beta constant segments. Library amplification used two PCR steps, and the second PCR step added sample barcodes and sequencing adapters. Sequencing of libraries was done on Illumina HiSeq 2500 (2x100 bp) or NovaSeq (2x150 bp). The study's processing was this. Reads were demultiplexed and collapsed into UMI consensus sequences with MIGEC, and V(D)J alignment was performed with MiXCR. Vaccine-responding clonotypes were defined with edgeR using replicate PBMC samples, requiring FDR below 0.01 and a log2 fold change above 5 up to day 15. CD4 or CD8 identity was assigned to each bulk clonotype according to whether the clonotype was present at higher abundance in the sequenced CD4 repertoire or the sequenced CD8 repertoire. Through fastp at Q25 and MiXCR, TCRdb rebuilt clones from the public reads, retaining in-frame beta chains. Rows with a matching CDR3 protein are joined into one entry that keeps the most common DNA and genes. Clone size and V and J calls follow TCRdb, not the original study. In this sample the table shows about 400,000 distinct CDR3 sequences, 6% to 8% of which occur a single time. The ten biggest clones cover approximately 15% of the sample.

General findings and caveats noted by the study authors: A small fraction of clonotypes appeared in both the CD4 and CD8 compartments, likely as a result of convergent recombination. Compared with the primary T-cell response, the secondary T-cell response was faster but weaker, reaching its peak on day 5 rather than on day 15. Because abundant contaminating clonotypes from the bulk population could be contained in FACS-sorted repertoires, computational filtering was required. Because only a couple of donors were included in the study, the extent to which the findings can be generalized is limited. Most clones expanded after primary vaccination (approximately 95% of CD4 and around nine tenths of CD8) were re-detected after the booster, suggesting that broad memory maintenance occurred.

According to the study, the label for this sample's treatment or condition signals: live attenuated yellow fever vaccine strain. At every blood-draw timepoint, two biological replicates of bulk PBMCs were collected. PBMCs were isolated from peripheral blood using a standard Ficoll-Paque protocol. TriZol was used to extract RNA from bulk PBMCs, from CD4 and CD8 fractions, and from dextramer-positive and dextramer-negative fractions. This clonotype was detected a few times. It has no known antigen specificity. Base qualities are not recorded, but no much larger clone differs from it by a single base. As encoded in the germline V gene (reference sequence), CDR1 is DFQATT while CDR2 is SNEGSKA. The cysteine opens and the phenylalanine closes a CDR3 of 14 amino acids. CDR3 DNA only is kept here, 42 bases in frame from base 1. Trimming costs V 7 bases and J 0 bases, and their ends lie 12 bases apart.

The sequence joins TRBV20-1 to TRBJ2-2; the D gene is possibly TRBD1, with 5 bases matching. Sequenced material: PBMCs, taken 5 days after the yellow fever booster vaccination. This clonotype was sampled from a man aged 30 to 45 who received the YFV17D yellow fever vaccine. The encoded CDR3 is CSVPGQTNTGELFF. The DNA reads TGCAGTGTTCCCGGACAAACGAACACCGGGGAGCTGTTTTTT.